These T cell receptor beta chains were read from a single sample in a study of patients and donors after allogeneic stem cell transplantation. TCRdb reprocessed the RT-PCR reads with MiXCR, giving one entry per CDR3 protein. The profile shows about 74,000 distinct CDR3 sequences, more than 25% of them singletons. The sample comprised blood, either unsorted or a sorted T cell fraction (not recorded which). These receptors originate from a human donor who was either an allogeneic HSCT recipient or a stem cell or donor lymphocyte infusion donor (not recorded which). It is not recorded whose cells these are; they may come from a transplant donor. CDR3s include the opening cysteine and the closing phenylalanine or tryptophan. The D gene is left open where the match is weak. The size field is filled for only some rows; it gives once, few, many or a size class.

cdr3_length: 13
v_call: TRBV3-1
d_call: -
clone_size: many
j_call: TRBJ1-4
cdr3_aa: CASSQNTNEKLFF
cdr3_nt: TGTGCCAGCAGCCAGAATACTAATGAAAAACTGTTTTTT

cdr3_length: 16
v_call: TRBV20-1
d_call: -
clone_size: -
j_call: TRBJ2-3
cdr3_aa: CSARKVGGVGTDTQYF
cdr3_nt: TGCAGTGCTAGAAAGGTCGGTGGCGTTGGCACAGATACGCAGTATTTT

cdr3_length: 14
v_call: TRBV5-1
d_call: -
clone_size: -
j_call: TRBJ2-1
cdr3_aa: CASSLAQFDNEQFF
cdr3_nt: TGCGCCAGCAGCTTGGCACAATTCGACAATGAGCAGTTCTTC

cdr3_length: 11
v_call: TRBV29-1
d_call: -
clone_size: -
j_call: TRBJ2-7
cdr3_aa: CSVGNSYEQYF
cdr3_nt: TGCAGCGTTGGGAATAGCTACGAGCAGTACTTC

cdr3_length: 14
v_call: TRBV6-5
d_call: -
clone_size: -
j_call: TRBJ1-1
cdr3_aa: CASRYYRGNTEAFF
cdr3_nt: TGTGCCAGCAGGTACTACAGAGGGAACACTGAAGCTTTCTTT

cdr3_length: 13
v_call: TRBV28
d_call: TRBD1
clone_size: once
j_call: TRBJ1-1
cdr3_aa: CASSLRNRGEAFF
cdr3_nt: TGTGCCAGCAGTTTAAGAAACAGGGGTGAAGCTTTCTTT

cdr3_length: 15
v_call: TRBV7-9
d_call: TRBD1
clone_size: few
j_call: TRBJ1-2
cdr3_aa: CASSLEDRGTHGYTF
cdr3_nt: TGTGCCAGCAGCTTAGAGGACAGGGGTACCCATGGCTACACCTTC

cdr3_length: 15
v_call: TRBV2
d_call: TRBD2
clone_size: -
j_call: TRBJ2-1
cdr3_aa: CASRDTSGPYNEQFF
cdr3_nt: TGTGCCAGCAGGGATACTAGCGGCCCATACAATGAGCAGTTCTTC

cdr3_length: 15
v_call: TRBV20-1
d_call: -
clone_size: -
j_call: TRBJ1-5
cdr3_aa: CSAREVGLSNQPQHF
cdr3_nt: TGCAGTGCTAGGGAGGTGGGACTAAGCAATCAGCCCCAGCATTTT

cdr3_length: 16
v_call: TRBV11-2
d_call: TRBD2
clone_size: once
j_call: TRBJ2-3
cdr3_aa: CASSLDGGGTTDTQYF
cdr3_nt: TGTGCCAGCAGCTTAGATGGGGGGGGGACCACAGATACGCAGTATTTT

cdr3_length: 12
v_call: TRBV5-1
d_call: -
clone_size: -
j_call: TRBJ2-7
cdr3_aa: CASSSQYYEQYF
cdr3_nt: TGCGCCAGCTCCTCCCAATACTACGAGCAGTACTTC

cdr3_length: 12
v_call: TRBV29-1
d_call: -
clone_size: -
j_call: TRBJ2-5
cdr3_aa: CSVEELRGTQYF
cdr3_nt: TGCAGCGTTGAAGAACTGAGAGGAACCCAGTACTTC

cdr3_length: 14
v_call: TRBV3-1
d_call: -
clone_size: few
j_call: TRBJ1-6
cdr3_aa: CASSQHGNNSPLHF
cdr3_nt: TGTGCCAGCAGCCAACATGGGAATAATTCACCCCTCCACTTT

cdr3_length: 18
v_call: TRBV7-8
d_call: -
clone_size: -
j_call: TRBJ2-5
cdr3_aa: CASSLPTRDRRAKETQYF
cdr3_nt: TGTGCCAGCAGCTTACCTACCCGGGACCGCAGGGCCAAAGAGACCCAGTACTTC

cdr3_length: 16
v_call: TRBV27
d_call: TRBD2
clone_size: few
j_call: TRBJ2-5
cdr3_aa: CASSPRIAGFQETQYF
cdr3_nt: TGTGCCAGCAGTCCCCGTATAGCGGGGTTCCAAGAGACCCAGTACTTC

cdr3_length: 14
v_call: TRBV9
d_call: TRBD1
clone_size: -
j_call: TRBJ1-3
cdr3_aa: CASSTQPTGDTIYF
cdr3_nt: TGTGCCAGCAGCACCCAACCGACAGGGGACACCATATATTTT

cdr3_length: 14
v_call: TRBV5-1
d_call: -
clone_size: -
j_call: TRBJ1-2
cdr3_aa: CASSLAEQYYGYTF
cdr3_nt: TGCGCCAGCAGCTTGGCCGAACAGTACTATGGCTACACCTTC

cdr3_length: 14
v_call: TRBV2
d_call: -
clone_size: few
j_call: TRBJ2-7
cdr3_aa: CASSDRAGTYEQYF
cdr3_nt: TGTGCCAGCAGTGATCGGGCAGGGACCTACGAGCAGTACTTC

cdr3_length: 13
v_call: TRBV5-1
d_call: -
clone_size: many
j_call: TRBJ1-2
cdr3_aa: CASSLDRGYGYTF
cdr3_nt: TGCGCCAGCAGCTTGGACCGGGGATATGGCTACACCTTC

cdr3_length: 14
v_call: TRBV5-1
d_call: -
clone_size: -
j_call: TRBJ2-2
cdr3_aa: CASSESGADGELFF
cdr3_nt: TGCGCCAGCAGCGAGTCGGGGGCGGACGGGGAGCTGTTTTTT

cdr3_length: 17
v_call: TRBV12-3/TRBV12-4
d_call: -
clone_size: -
j_call: TRBJ1-6
cdr3_aa: CASNRRGTGYRNSPLHF
cdr3_nt: TGTGCCAGCAACAGACGCGGGACGGGATATAGGAATTCACCCCTCCACTTT

cdr3_length: 16
v_call: TRBV7-9
d_call: TRBD1
clone_size: few
j_call: TRBJ1-2
cdr3_aa: CASSFSPGQGGYGYTF
cdr3_nt: TGTGCCAGCAGCTTTTCTCCGGGACAGGGGGGCTATGGCTACACCTTC

cdr3_length: 12
v_call: TRBV12-3/TRBV12-4
d_call: -
clone_size: few
j_call: TRBJ1-2
cdr3_aa: CASSGANYGYTF
cdr3_nt: TGTGCCAGCTCGGGGGCTAACTATGGCTACACCTTC

cdr3_length: 14
v_call: TRBV3-1
d_call: -
clone_size: many
j_call: TRBJ1-1
cdr3_aa: CASSQDTEAHKAFF
cdr3_nt: TGTGCCAGCAGCCAAGATACAGAGGCCCATAAAGCTTTCTTT

cdr3_length: 12
v_call: TRBV7-9
d_call: TRBD2
clone_size: few
j_call: TRBJ2-3
cdr3_aa: CASSVGTSGMYF
cdr3_nt: TGTGCCAGCAGCGTCGGGACTAGCGGGATGTATTTT

cdr3_length: 14
v_call: TRBV7-3
d_call: -
clone_size: -
j_call: TRBJ2-1
cdr3_aa: CASSSLLGVDEQFF
cdr3_nt: TGTGCCAGCAGCTCCTTACTAGGCGTCGATGAGCAGTTCTTC

cdr3_length: 15
v_call: TRBV10-3
d_call: -
clone_size: once
j_call: TRBJ1-2
cdr3_aa: CAISITRDRDYGYTF
cdr3_nt: TGTGCCATCAGCATTACAAGGGACCGAGACTATGGCTACACCTTC

cdr3_length: 15
v_call: TRBV14
d_call: -
clone_size: -
j_call: TRBJ2-3
cdr3_aa: CASNPGAPSTDTQYF
cdr3_nt: TGTGCCAGCAACCCGGGGGCCCCAAGCACAGATACGCAGTATTTT

cdr3_length: 14
v_call: TRBV12-3/TRBV12-4
d_call: TRBD2
clone_size: -
j_call: TRBJ2-1
cdr3_aa: CASSFSGRANEQFF
cdr3_nt: TGTGCCAGCAGTTTTAGCGGGAGGGCCAATGAGCAGTTCTTC

cdr3_length: 17
v_call: TRBV4-1
d_call: -
clone_size: few
j_call: TRBJ1-6
cdr3_aa: CASSQADGLNYNSPLHF
cdr3_nt: TGCGCCAGCAGCCAGGCGGACGGATTAAACTATAATTCACCCCTCCACTTT

cdr3_length: 15
v_call: TRBV25-1
d_call: -
clone_size: -
j_call: TRBJ2-7
cdr3_aa: CASSESWEDSYEQYF
cdr3_nt: TGTGCCAGCAGTGAAAGTTGGGAGGACTCCTACGAGCAGTACTTC

cdr3_length: 13
v_call: TRBV12-3/TRBV12-4
d_call: -
clone_size: -
j_call: TRBJ1-2
cdr3_aa: CASRPTEYYGYTF
cdr3_nt: TGTGCCAGCAGACCGACAGAATACTATGGCTACACCTTC

cdr3_length: 13
v_call: TRBV7-2
d_call: -
clone_size: -
j_call: TRBJ2-1
cdr3_aa: CASSRYVGNEQFF
cdr3_nt: TGTGCCAGCAGCCGTTACGTTGGCAATGAGCAGTTCTTC

cdr3_length: 12
v_call: TRBV20-1
d_call: -
clone_size: -
j_call: TRBJ1-2
cdr3_aa: CSARSRFYGYTF
cdr3_nt: TGCAGTGCTAGAAGTCGGTTCTATGGCTACACCTTC

cdr3_length: 12
v_call: TRBV6-2/TRBV6-3
d_call: -
clone_size: -
j_call: TRBJ2-1
cdr3_aa: CASSTQGDEQFF
cdr3_nt: TGTGCCAGCAGTACTCAGGGCGATGAGCAGTTCTTC

cdr3_length: 14
v_call: TRBV2
d_call: -
clone_size: -
j_call: TRBJ2-2
cdr3_aa: CASRGRDNTGELFF
cdr3_nt: TGTGCCAGCAGAGGCAGGGACAACACCGGGGAGCTGTTTTTT

cdr3_length: 14
v_call: TRBV5-1
d_call: TRBD1
clone_size: -
j_call: TRBJ1-2
cdr3_aa: CASSLGDRDYGYTF
cdr3_nt: TGCGCCAGCAGCTTAGGGGACAGGGACTATGGCTACACCTTC

cdr3_length: 14
v_call: TRBV12-3/TRBV12-4
d_call: TRBD1
clone_size: -
j_call: TRBJ1-1
cdr3_aa: CASSLNRGVTEAFF
cdr3_nt: TGTGCCAGCAGTTTAAACAGGGGAGTTACTGAAGCTTTCTTT

cdr3_length: 12
v_call: TRBV7-2
d_call: -
clone_size: few
j_call: TRBJ2-5
cdr3_aa: CASSPHRTPQYF
cdr3_nt: TGTGCCAGCAGCCCCCACCGGACGCCCCAGTACTTC

cdr3_length: 19
v_call: TRBV7-8
d_call: TRBD1
clone_size: few
j_call: TRBJ1-4
cdr3_aa: CASSFLGTVPFATNEKLFF
cdr3_nt: TGTGCCAGCAGCTTTTTAGGGACAGTCCCTTTTGCAACTAATGAAAAACTGTTTTTT

cdr3_length: 13
v_call: TRBV19
d_call: -
clone_size: many
j_call: TRBJ2-7
cdr3_aa: CASSIQGSYEQYF
cdr3_nt: TGTGCCAGTAGTATACAGGGATCCTACGAGCAGTACTTC

cdr3_length: 15
v_call: TRBV6-6
d_call: -
clone_size: few
j_call: TRBJ1-4
cdr3_aa: CASSYLGYGNEKLFF
cdr3_nt: TGTGCCAGCAGTTACTTAGGGTATGGTAATGAAAAACTGTTTTTT

cdr3_length: 15
v_call: TRBV12-3/TRBV12-4
d_call: -
clone_size: few
j_call: TRBJ1-3
cdr3_aa: CASSLAQGSGNTIYF
cdr3_nt: TGTGCCAGCAGTTTAGCCCAGGGGTCTGGAAACACCATATATTTT

cdr3_length: 13
v_call: TRBV9
d_call: -
clone_size: -
j_call: TRBJ2-1
cdr3_aa: CASRGRSYNEQFF
cdr3_nt: TGTGCCAGCAGGGGACGGTCCTACAATGAGCAGTTCTTC

cdr3_length: 15
v_call: TRBV12-3/TRBV12-4
d_call: TRBD2
clone_size: few
j_call: TRBJ2-1
cdr3_aa: CASKLAGGPYNEQFF
cdr3_nt: TGTGCCAGCAAACTAGCGGGAGGACCGTACAATGAGCAGTTCTTC

cdr3_length: 13
v_call: TRBV2
d_call: -
clone_size: -
j_call: TRBJ1-5
cdr3_aa: CASNLRSNQPQHF
cdr3_nt: TGTGCCAGCAATCTTAGGAGCAATCAGCCCCAGCATTTT

cdr3_length: 12
v_call: TRBV14
d_call: -
clone_size: few
j_call: TRBJ2-7
cdr3_aa: CASSRNSYEQYF
cdr3_nt: TGTGCCAGCAGCCGCAACAGCTACGAGCAGTACTTC

cdr3_length: 15
v_call: TRBV7-9
d_call: -
clone_size: few
j_call: TRBJ1-5
cdr3_aa: CASSLDGYSNQPQHF
cdr3_nt: TGTGCCAGCAGCTTAGACGGGTATAGCAATCAGCCCCAGCATTTT

cdr3_length: 21
v_call: TRBV4-3
d_call: -
clone_size: -
j_call: TRBJ2-1
cdr3_aa: CASSQDLASYLPWGLGNEQFF
cdr3_nt: TGCGCCAGCAGCCAAGATTTGGCTAGTTATTTACCTTGGGGGTTGGGTAATGAGCAGTTCTTC

cdr3_length: 17
v_call: TRBV7-9
d_call: TRBD1
clone_size: many
j_call: TRBJ1-5
cdr3_aa: CASSLWTGGYGNQPQHF
cdr3_nt: TGTGCCAGCAGCCTTTGGACAGGGGGATATGGCAATCAGCCCCAGCATTTT

cdr3_length: 15
v_call: TRBV30
d_call: -
clone_size: few
j_call: TRBJ1-5
cdr3_aa: CAWSSGQGRNQPQHF
cdr3_nt: TGTGCCTGGAGTAGCGGGCAGGGGCGGAATCAGCCCCAGCATTTT

cdr3_length: 11
v_call: TRBV7-9
d_call: -
clone_size: many
j_call: TRBJ1-2
cdr3_aa: CASSRTAGYTF
cdr3_nt: TGTGCCAGCAGCAGGACGGCTGGCTACACCTTC

cdr3_length: 17
v_call: TRBV20-1
d_call: TRBD2
clone_size: few
j_call: TRBJ2-3
cdr3_aa: CSARDLVRASGRTTQYF
cdr3_nt: TGCAGTGCTAGAGATCTCGTGCGGGCTAGCGGGAGGACAACGCAGTATTTT

cdr3_length: 14
v_call: TRBV12-3/TRBV12-4
d_call: TRBD1
clone_size: few
j_call: TRBJ1-1
cdr3_aa: CASRAGTGNTEAFF
cdr3_nt: TGTGCCAGCAGGGCCGGGACAGGGAACACTGAAGCTTTCTTT

cdr3_length: 13
v_call: TRBV5-1
d_call: -
clone_size: -
j_call: TRBJ2-7
cdr3_aa: CASSPEVPYEQYF
cdr3_nt: TGCGCCAGCAGCCCGGAGGTCCCCTACGAGCAGTACTTC